One sample yielded the 21 T cell receptor beta chains listed below, sequenced in a study of PD-L1 blockade in urothelial cancer. This table comes from immunoSEQ multiplex PCR, and its TCRdb copy is limited to in-frame clones, with some not included. The sample carries about 120,000 clones, around 89% recorded once. Time point in this sample: peripheral blood 6 weeks after treatment start. Sequencing used PBMCs, obtained around atezolizumab (anti-PD-L1) treatment. Receptor source: a man aged 55 to 70 with urothelial cancer.

The chain combines TRBV9 with TRBJ1-5; the D is unclear. The CDR3 length is 14 residues. Germline V lookup: CDR1 SGDLS, CDR2 YYNGEE. V lost 0 bases to trimming and J lost 6 bases, with 10 bases between them. CDR3 amino acids: CASSVDWGGQPQHF. CDR3 nucleotides: TGTGCCAGCAGCGTAGACTGGGGAGGTCAGCCCCAGCATTTT.

This chain uses TRBV9 with TRBJ2-1, with a weak D call TRBD2 (6 bases). This CDR3 has 17 amino acids. Germline lookup yields CDR1 SGDLS and CDR2 YYNGEE. The germline V and J ends were trimmed by 5 bases and 1 base, with 19 bases remaining between them. In nucleotides, the CDR3 is TGTGCCAGCAGTACCGGCTTGGGAGGACGATCCTACAATGAGCAGTTCTTC. This gives the protein CASSTGLGGRSYNEQFF.

The chain combines TRBV30 with TRBJ2-2; 8 bases map to TRBD1. V lost 5 bases to trimming and J lost 2 bases; unmatched junction nucleotides: 1. Germline V gene lookup returns CDR1 GTSNPN and CDR2 SVGIG (reference sequence). This CDR3 has 13 residues. CDR3 in amino acids: CAWDRGNTGELFF. The CDR3 DNA sequence: TGTGCCTGGGACAGGGGTAACACCGGGGAGCTGTTTTTT.

CDR3 protein: CASSVDLAGVTGELFF. The CDR3 DNA sequence: TGTGCCAGCAGCGTAGATCTAGCGGGGGTCACCGGGGAGCTGTTTTTT. The V gene is TRBV9, the J gene TRBJ2-2, with 10 bases that match TRBD2. J gave up 4 bases and V 0 bases, and 3 bases lay outside the gene matches. The CDR3 consists of 16 residues. The germline CDR1 and CDR2 sequences are SGDLS and YYNGEE.

The chain has TRBV9 and TRBJ1-5; 9 bases are shared with TRBD1. The V segment lost 4 bases and the J segment 2 bases; nucleotides outside the gene matches: 10. CDR3 length: 17 residues. The germline V gene encodes CDR1 SGDLS and CDR2 YYNGEE. In DNA, the CDR3 is TGTGCCAGCAGCCCGGGGACAGGGTTTTGGGGCAATCAGCCCCAGCATTTT. It specifies CASSPGTGFWGNQPQHF.

This clone was found once. The chain carries TRBV7-6 and TRBJ2-2, with a possible D match to TRBD1 (6 bases). Trimming took 4 bases from V and 4 from J, leaving 13 bases between them. Germline assignment: CDR1 SGHVS and CDR2 FNYEAQ. This CDR3 spans 15 amino acids. CDR3 in amino acids: CASSSGQRGTGELFF. The DNA for the CDR3 is TGTGCCAGCAGCTCCGGACAGCGCGGCACCGGGGAGCTGTTTTTT.

The chain links TRBV6-1 to TRBJ2-3; 12 bases line up with TRBD2. V lost 8 bases, J lost 6 bases, and 9 bases stayed unmatched. This CDR3 region has 15 residues. Germline lookup yields CDR1 MNHNS and CDR2 SASEGT. The chain's CDR3 is CASQSRLAGEDTQYF. In DNA, the CDR3 is TGTGCCAGCCAATCCCGACTAGCGGGGGAGGATACGCAGTATTTT.

The chain uses TRBV15 and TRBJ1-5; no reliable D call. From germline, CDR1 is LNHNV and CDR2 YYDKDF (reference sequence). V was pared by 5 bases and J by 0 bases, with 14 bases between. The CDR3 contains 16 residues. The chain's CDR3 is CATSLGSLNSNQPQHF. CDR3 DNA sequence: TGTGCCACCAGCCTGGGGAGTTTGAATAGCAATCAGCCCCAGCATTTT.

V gene TRBV11-1 combines with J gene TRBJ2-3; 15 positions match TRBD2. The CDR3 is 16 residues long. Germline CDR1 SGHAT, CDR2 FQDESV (reference sequence). The junction had 2 bases not matched to a gene; V was cut back by 4 bases and J by 3 bases. The CDR3 loop is CASSSGLAGGTDTQYF. In DNA form, the CDR3 reads TGTGCCAGCAGCTCGGGACTAGCGGGAGGAACAGATACGCAGTATTTT.

The J gene is TRBJ2-7, the V gene TRBV10-3; TRBD2 agrees at 8 bases. J lost 2 bases, V lost 7 bases, and 16 bases had no gene match. This CDR3 is 17 amino acids long. The V gene's germline CDR1 is ENHRY and CDR2 SYGVKD. CDR3 in DNA: TGTGCCATCACGGGGGTCCAGACGGGGGGGCTGGCCTACGAGCAGTACTTC. It specifies CAITGVQTGGLAYEQYF.

This chain uses TRBV5-1 with TRBJ2-7; 14 bases line up with TRBD2. CDR1 and CDR2 from the germline V gene are SGHRS and YFSETQ. The J segment lost 5 bases and the V segment lost 0 bases, leaving 4 bases of the junction unmatched. The CDR3 consists of 16 residues. CDR3 sequence reads: CASSLAGTSGRNEQYF. The CDR3 DNA reads TGCGCCAGCAGCTTGGCGGGGACTAGCGGGAGAAACGAGCAGTACTTC.

This chain links TRBV28 with TRBJ1-4; 7 bases fit TRBD1. CDR1 MDHEN and CDR2 SYDVKM come from the germline V gene. V shed 5 bases and J 8 bases; nucleotides not matched to a gene: 11. The CDR3 totals 15 residues. This chain's CDR3 is CASSTQGGYLEKLFF. The CDR3 nucleotides are TGTGCCAGCAGTACCCAGGGGGGTTATTTGGAAAAACTGTTTTTT.

This chain connects TRBV4-3 to TRBJ1-3, with D uncertain. CDR1 is LGHNA, CDR2 YSLEER, per germline. The CDR3 spans 15 residues. Trimming shortened V by 0 bases and J by 4 bases, and 10 bases separated the two germline ends. This CDR3 reads CASSQEPSNGNTIYF. CDR3 nucleotides: TGCGCCAGCAGCCAAGAGCCCAGTAACGGAAACACCATATATTTT.

The rearrangement joins TRBV20-1 to TRBJ2-7, with no clear D. Germline V gene data show CDR1 as DFQATT and CDR2 as SNEGSKA (reference sequence). CDR3 length: 11 residues. The V gene lost 6 bases and the J gene lost 3 bases, with 9 bases spanning the gap. CDR3 residues: CSALLVYEQYF. The DNA for the CDR3 is TGCAGTGCGCTCCTAGTCTACGAGCAGTACTTC.

This clone is a singleton in its sample. The chain links TRBV28 to TRBJ2-7; D ambiguous. V shed 5 bases and J shed 3 bases, with 5 bases lying between them. CDR1 and CDR2 (germline): MDHEN, SYDVKM. This CDR3 is 11 amino acids long. CDR3 residues: CASSAYYEQYF. In nucleotides, the CDR3 is TGTGCCAGCAGTGCCTACTACGAGCAGTACTTC.

A single count supports this clone. The gene calls are TRBV2 and TRBJ2-3; possibly TRBD2 for D (6 bases). The CDR3 covers 14 residues. V was shortened by 8 bases and J by 0 bases, with 12 bases between the two germline ends. Germline assignment: CDR1 SNHLY and CDR2 FYNNEI. CDR3 residues: CASRRAGSTDTQYF. The CDR3 DNA sequence: TGTGCCAGCCGACGCGCGGGGAGCACAGATACGCAGTATTTT.

This rearrangement joins TRBV5-1 to TRBJ2-2; 9 nucleotides match TRBD1. This CDR3 has 15 amino acids. Germline loops: CDR1 SGHRS, CDR2 YFSETQ. Losses at the gene ends were 2 bases for V and 5 bases for J; bases not matched to a gene: 4. The CDR3 here is CASSLPGTGTGELFF. The DNA for the CDR3 is TGCGCCAGCAGCTTACCCGGGACAGGGACCGGGGAGCTGTTTTTT.

In DNA form, the CDR3 reads TGTGCCAGCAGCTTAGGCCGCAGTGAGCAGTACTTC. It codes for CASSLGRSEQYF. V and J are TRBV13 and TRBJ2-7; D unresolved. In germline, CDR1 is PRHDT, CDR2 FYEKMQ (reference sequence). Trimming removed 0 bases at V and 7 bases at J, with 7 bases between. This CDR3 region has 12 residues. The entire variable domain, with the rest obtained from reference TRBV13 and TRBJ2-7, is as follows: AAGVIQSPRHLIKEKRETATLKCYPIPRHDTVYWYQQGPGQDPQFLISFYEKMQSDKGSIPDRFSAQQFSDYHSELNMSSLELGDSALYFCASSLGRSEQYFGPGTRLTVT.

The chain combines TRBV7-7 with TRBJ2-1; 12 bases fit TRBD2. The germline V gene encodes CDR1 SSHAT and CDR2 FNYEAQ (reference sequence). After removal of 1 base from V and 5 bases from J, the junction contained 0 bases not matched to a gene. The CDR3 contains 15 residues. CDR3 loop: CASSLGLAGDNEQFF. CDR3 coding DNA: TGTGCCAGCAGCTTAGGACTAGCGGGGGACAATGAGCAGTTCTTC.

V gene TRBV5-6 combines with J gene TRBJ1-5; no firm D call. The CDR3 has 12 residues. Germline lookup yields CDR1 SGHDT and CDR2 YYEEEE. V gave up 5 bases and J gave up 6 bases, with 9 bases separating them. The CDR3 nucleotides are TGTGCCAGCAGTTTCAAAGCTCAGCCCCAGCATTTT. Protein product: CASSFKAQPQHF.

In this sample, this clone turned up once. The gene calls are TRBV7-3 and TRBJ1-1, with TRBD1 matching over 10 bases. The V segment lost 5 bases and the J segment 5 bases; nucleotides outside the gene matches: 5. The CDR3 has 14 residues. Germline-derived CDR1 and CDR2 are SGHTA and FQGTGA. The CDR3 protein is CASSPGTGETEAFF. The CDR3 DNA sequence: TGTGCCAGCAGCCCGGGGACAGGGGAGACTGAAGCTTTCTTT.